The next 9 T cell receptor beta chains were all read from a single sample in a study of CD8+ T cells in alopecia areata. As to treatment: oral pan-JAK inhibitor, 5-10 mg twice daily. RNA was extracted and reverse transcribed into cDNA as the sequencing template. TCRdb keeps only in-frame clones here, not all; method: immunoSEQ multiplex PCR. Of 120,000 to 150,000 clones listed, approximately 85% were seen once; the top ten hold approximately 25%. Sequencing used CD8+ T cells sorted from blood, obtained at week 4, from a patient treated with tofacitinib. These receptors were taken from a human donor with alopecia areata.

The V gene is TRBV29-1, the J gene TRBJ2-5, with TRBD2 identical over 9 bases. The CDR3 is 13 amino acids. The V segment lost 4 bases and the J segment 3 bases; nucleotides outside the gene matches: 3. CDR1 SQVTM and CDR2 ANQGSEA come from the germline V gene. The CDR3 reads CSVVGTSKETQYF. CDR3 coding DNA: TGCAGCGTTGTGGGGACTAGCAAAGAGACCCAGTACTTC.

V and J are TRBV13 and TRBJ1-1; D ambiguous. Germline lookup yields CDR1 PRHDT and CDR2 FYEKMQ (reference sequence). CDR3 size: 14 residues. Trimming removed 5 bases at V and 7 bases at J, with 17 bases between. The CDR3 region has the DNA TGTGCCAGCAGCCCTCGTTCACTCTTAAATGAAGCTTTCTTT. It specifies CASSPRSLLNEAFF. The whole variable domain, remainder taken from reference TRBV13 and TRBJ1-1, is AAGVIQSPRHLIKEKRETATLKCYPIPRHDTVYWYQQGPGQDPQFLISFYEKMQSDKGSIPDRFSAQQFSDYHSELNMSSLELGDSALYFCASSPRSLLNEAFFGQGTRLTVV.

The genes are TRBV4-1 and TRBJ2-3, with TRBD1 identical over 7 bases. The V and J ends lost 2 bases and 2 bases, in that order; junction bases with no gene match: 7. The germline V gene has CDR1 MGHRA and CDR2 YSYEKL. CDR3 size: 16 residues. CDR3 in amino acids: CASSQREGGITDTQYF. The CDR3, as DNA: TGCGCCAGCAGCCAAAGAGAAGGGGGCATCACAGATACGCAGTATTTT.

The rearrangement uses TRBV14 and TRBJ1-2; no firm D call. This CDR3 has 15 residues. Germline CDR1 is SGHDN and CDR2 is FVKESK. The V gene lost 4 bases and the J gene lost 5 bases, with 17 bases spanning the gap. CDR3 nucleotides: TGTGCCAGCAGCCCCACCCGGGGTAGTCTTTATGGCTACACCTTC. Amino acid sequence: CASSPTRGSLYGYTF.

J is TRBJ2-3 and V is TRBV4-1; D is perhaps TRBD1 (6 bases). The CDR3 is made up of 15 amino acids. Germline CDR1 and CDR2: MGHRA and YSYEKL. Trimming cost V 2 bases and J 4 bases, with 13 bases left between them. In nucleotides, the CDR3 is TGCGCCAGCAGCCAATTACAGGGAAATTCAGATACGCAGTATTTT. It codes for CASSQLQGNSDTQYF.

This clone was picked up a small number of times. The CDR3 loop is CASSPLTGLSLGSPLHF. The CDR3 DNA follows: TGTGCCAGCAGCCCCCTCACAGGGTTATCCCTAGGGTCACCCCTCCACTTT. The chain combines TRBV7-9 with TRBJ1-6; D is possibly TRBD1 (6 bases). V lost 5 bases to trimming and J lost 10 bases, with 24 bases between them. The germline CDR1 and CDR2 sequences are SEHNR and FQNEAQ (reference sequence). The CDR3 has 17 amino acids.

A few counts support this clone. The same CDR3 arises from other DNA sequences in this sample as well. J is TRBJ2-5 and V is TRBV6-5; D gene unclear. CDR1 MNHEY and CDR2 SVGAGI come from the germline V gene. The CDR3 covers 13 residues. Trimming stripped 0 bases from V and 5 bases from J, with 7 bases between. CDR3 sequence (DNA): TGTGCCAGCAGTTACTCAATAGGGGAGACCCAGTACTTC. Translated: CASSYSIGETQYF.

The chain recombines TRBV7-9 with TRBJ2-1; the D gene is possibly TRBD2 (6 bases). The germline CDR1 and CDR2 sequences are SEHNR and FQNEAQ (reference sequence). V was pared by 2 bases and J by 8 bases, with 16 bases between. The CDR3 spans 15 residues. The CDR3 DNA reads as TGTGCCAGCAGCTTAAGGGACTTCCCCCTAGATGAGCAGTTCTTC. This sequence encodes CASSLRDFPLDEQFF. The variable domain in full, with the rest retrieved from reference TRBV7-9 and TRBJ2-1, is DTGVSQNPRHKITKRGQNVTFRCDPISEHNRLYWYRQTLGQGPEFLTYFQNEAQLEKSRLLSDRFSAERPKGSFSTLEIQRTEQGDSAMYLCASSLRDFPLDEQFFGPGTRLTVL.

The chain uses TRBV5-4 and TRBJ2-3, with a weak D call TRBD1 (5 bases). The V end lost 0 bases, the J end lost 6 bases, and 11 bases lay between the germline ends. Germline CDR1 and CDR2: SGHNT and YYREEE (reference sequence). There are 14 residues in the CDR3. CDR3 region: CASSLEGRRDTQYF. CDR3 nucleotide sequence: TGTGCCAGCAGCTTGGAGGGGCGGCGCGATACGCAGTATTTT.